Here is one T cell receptor beta chain with its context. Its target is not known. The germline V gene encodes CDR1 SGHAT and CDR2 FQNNGV. The CDR3 loop spans 16 amino acids. The trim removed 5 bases at V and 6 bases at J, leaving 8 bases unmatched. The ViraFEST assay expanded antigen-specific CD4+ T cells with viral peptide pools before sequencing. Culture lasted roughly eleven days before CD4+ T cell isolation. Having tested negative for nucleocapsid antibodies, the vaccine recipients showed no prior SARS-CoV-2 infection. The data were produced by immunoSEQ multiplex PCR, yet TCRdb's version contains in-frame clones alone and is incomplete. In the table there are about 45,000 clones, roughly 79% of which are singletons. This sample was included in a study of vaccination effects on CD4 cells after COVID-19.

V usage is TRBV11-2 and J usage is TRBJ2-3, with TRBD2 matching 13 bases. The material was CD4+ T cells from PBMCs cultured with SARS-CoV-2 spike peptides, obtained before COVID-19 vaccination. The TCR was taken from a human donor who received a COVID-19 vaccine. The CDR3 DNA follows: TGTGCCAGCAGCAAACTAGCGGGGGGGCCGGTGGATACGCAGTATTTT. This codes for CASSKLAGGPVDTQYF.